This entry describes one T cell receptor beta chain. Its antigen is not known. V gave up 2 bases and J gave up 9 bases, with 11 bases separating them. This CDR3 has 13 residues. Germline V gives CDR1 ENHRY, CDR2 SYGVKD. Patients chosen for sequencing had CD8+CD57+ cells that had expanded, as shown by flow cytometry. These data come from a study of CD8+CD57+ T cells in acquired aplastic anemia. On the study more broadly: When averaged, DNA from sorted CD4+ and CD8+ cells came to 3 to 4 ug. Study results and limitations: Some 27 CD8+ CDR3 sequences were shared between patients and controls.

Template material for TCR beta VDJ and CDR3 profiling consisted of genomic DNA. One entry per CDR3 protein, called by TCRdb with MiXCR from the reads. This table holds about 160,000 distinct CDR3 sequences, 47% found once. Material for sequencing was sorted CD4+, CD8+, or CD8+CD57+ T cells (not recorded which) from PBMCs. The chain links TRBV10-3 to TRBJ1-5; D unclear. This clonotype was obtained from a human donor with aplastic anemia. This CDR3 reads CAISEAAIGPQHF. The CDR3 nucleotides are TGTGCCATCAGTGAGGCAGCGATAGGGCCCCAGCATTTT.